This T cell receptor (beta chain) was obtained from a study of OX40 agonist ivuxolimab in advanced cancers. Overall study: Each patient was given ivuxolimab into a vein every 2 weeks, at 0.01 to 10 mg/kg. Averaging 60 years in age, with a range of roughly 23 to 80, the cohort was 80% to 90% male.

Turning to this clone: Antigen: not known.

Study-level results: Researchers did not determine the expanded peripheral T cells' antigen specificity. More expanded clones were found, on average, in CD8+ than in CD4+ T cells.

The ends were cut back, 2 bases at V and 0 bases at J, with 4 bases in the middle. The CDR3 is 14 amino acids. CDR1 is SGHVS, CDR2 FNYEAQ, per germline. Clones were read by immunoSEQ multiplex PCR, and TCRdb kept only the in-frame ones, dropping some. The table records about 70,000 clones, roughly 90% of them present only once. The rearrangement links TRBV7-6 to TRBJ2-2, with D uncertain. The clonotype was recovered from an adult with an advanced solid tumor such as melanoma, head and neck, liver or kidney cancer. This sample comprised CD4+ or CD8+ T cells sorted from blood, obtained in a trial of the OX40 agonist ivuxolimab. The CDR3 here is CASSLRPNTGELFF. CDR3 bases: TGTGCCAGCAGCTTACGTCCGAACACCGGGGAGCTGTTTTTT.